This is a list of T cell receptor beta chains from one sample in a study of blood T cell repertoires in COVID-19. The data were produced by immunoSEQ multiplex PCR, yet TCRdb's version contains in-frame clones alone and is incomplete. The data contain about 190,000 clones, 70% to 90% of them singletons. The specimen sequenced was peripheral blood. The receptors come from a woman aged 25-40 years with acute or convalescent COVID-19. The CDR3 runs from the conserved cysteine through the conserved F or W. D genes are given only for firm matches. Clone size appears in some rows only: once, few, many, or a class for an expanded clone.

V	length	J	size	D	CDR3	DNA
TRBV15	15	TRBJ2-4	.	.	CATRAGTATKNIQYF	TGTGCCACCAGAGCCGGGACTGCAACCAAAAACATTCAGTACTTC
TRBV7-7	11	TRBJ2-3	.	.	CASSRGDTQYF	TGTGCTAGCAGCCGCGGGGATACGCAGTATTTT
TRBV6-5	16	TRBJ2-7	.	.	CASSYSGQGSLYEQYF	TGTGCCAGCAGTTACTCCGGGCAGGGGAGCTTGTACGAGCAGTACTTC
TRBV7-9	15	TRBJ2-2	.	TRBD1	CASSFRTGNTGELFF	TGTGCCAGCAGCTTTCGGACAGGGAACACCGGGGAGCTGTTTTTT
TRBV19	13	TRBJ1-2	.	.	CATRVRRNYGYTF	TGTGCCACCCGGGTAAGGAGAAACTATGGCTACACCTTC
TRBV28	16	TRBJ2-1	.	TRBD2	CASITRGGLAHNEQFF	TGTGCCAGCATCACCCGGGGGGGACTAGCCCACAATGAGCAGTTCTTC
TRBV28	17	TRBJ2-3	.	.	CASSLGRGLMGTDTQYF	TGTGCCAGCAGTTTAGGGCGGGGGCTGATGGGTACAGATACGCAGTATTTT
TRBV7-2	14	TRBJ2-2	.	.	CASSQVKHTGELFF	TGTGCCAGCAGCCAAGTGAAGCACACCGGGGAGCTGTTTTTT
TRBV25-1	14	TRBJ2-4	.	.	CASSGRGDRLDQYF	TGTGCCAGCAGCGGTCGAGGGGACAGACTAGATCAGTACTTC
TRBV15	14	TRBJ2-7	.	.	CATSRDTGEVEQYF	TGTGCCACCAGCAGAGATACGGGGGAGGTCGAGCAGTACTTC
TRBV7-9	10	TRBJ2-3	few	.	CASSLGVQYF	TGTGCCAGCAGCTTAGGAGTACAGTATTTT
TRBV5-1	15	TRBJ2-3	.	TRBD1	CASSLGQGVGDTQYF	TGCGCCAGCAGCTTGGGACAGGGGGTCGGAGATACGCAGTATTTT
TRBV29-1	14	TRBJ2-6	.	.	CSVGSASGANVLTF	TGCAGCGTTGGATCTGCGTCTGGGGCCAACGTCCTGACTTTC
TRBV12-3/TRBV12-4	13	TRBJ2-3	.	.	CASSDSSADTQYF	TGTGCCAGCAGTGATTCCTCGGCAGATACGCAGTATTTT
TRBV28	13	TRBJ1-5	.	.	CASSPMDRGAQHF	TGTGCCAGCAGTCCTATGGACCGGGGGGCCCAGCATTTT
TRBV28	14	TRBJ1-6	.	.	CATLPGQVNSPLHF	TGTGCCACCCTCCCGGGACAAGTCAATTCACCCCTCCACTTT
TRBV28	16	TRBJ2-1	once	TRBD2	CASSFYFSGTYNEQFF	TGTGCCAGCAGTTTTTACTTTAGCGGGACCTACAATGAGCAGTTCTTC
TRBV7-9	15	TRBJ1-4	.	.	CASSLGAGILQKLFF	TGTGCCAGCAGCTTAGGAGCAGGGATCTTGCAAAAACTGTTTTTT
TRBV4-2	17	TRBJ2-6	.	.	CASSQEEVAAGANVLTF	TGTGCCAGCAGCCAAGAGGAAGTAGCGGCTGGGGCCAACGTCCTGACTTTC
TRBV2	15	TRBJ1-1	.	TRBD1	CASSGTGKNRTEAFF	TGTGCCAGTTCCGGGACAGGGAAGAACAGGACTGAAGCTTTCTTT
TRBV9	14	TRBJ2-5	.	TRBD2	CASSETSALETQYF	TGTGCCAGCAGCGAGACTAGCGCCTTGGAGACCCAGTACTTC
TRBV24-1	15	TRBJ2-6	.	.	CATGSPAPGANVLTF	TGTGCCACCGGCTCCCCCGCCCCTGGGGCCAACGTCCTGACTTTC
TRBV9	15	TRBJ2-2	.	.	CASSVRPTNTGELFF	TGTGCCAGCAGCGTCAGGCCAACGAACACCGGGGAGCTGTTTTTT
TRBV2	13	TRBJ2-7	.	.	CASADNNFYEQYF	TGTGCCAGCGCGGACAATAATTTCTACGAGCAGTACTTC
TRBV5-6	14	TRBJ2-5	once	.	CASSLTGGGETQYF	TGTGCCAGCAGCTTGACAGGGGGGGGCGAGACCCAGTACTTC
TRBV11-3	12	TRBJ1-4	.	TRBD1	CASSLRGQKLFF	TGTGCCAGCAGCTTAAGGGGACAGAAACTGTTTTTT
TRBV9	15	TRBJ2-1	.	TRBD1	CASTAGDRVGDEQFF	TGTGCCAGCACCGCCGGGGACAGGGTAGGAGATGAGCAGTTCTTC
TRBV6-5	12	TRBJ2-5	.	.	CASRGDSETQYF	TGTGCCAGCAGGGGGGACTCGGAGACCCAGTACTTC
TRBV4-2	17	TRBJ1-2	once	.	CASSQVDRTTSNYGYTF	TGTGCCAGCAGCCAGGTAGACAGGACCACTTCTAACTATGGCTACACCTTC
TRBV29-1	14	TRBJ2-6	.	.	CSVIQSSGANVLTF	TGCAGCGTTATACAGTCCTCTGGGGCCAACGTCCTGACTTTC
TRBV28	12	TRBJ2-3	few	TRBD2	CASSSPRGTQYF	TGTGCCAGCAGTAGCCCGCGGGGGACGCAGTATTTT
TRBV3-1/TRBV3-2	16	TRBJ2-7	.	TRBD2	CASSPSGGTGSTKQYF	TGTGCCAGCAGCCCCTCGGGGGGGACGGGCTCTACGAAGCAGTACTTC
TRBV19	13	TRBJ2-1	.	.	CASSIDSGGEQFF	TGTGCCAGTAGTATCGATAGCGGAGGCGAGCAGTTCTTC
TRBV28	14	TRBJ1-2	.	.	CASLQGNTNYGYTF	TGTGCCAGCCTACAGGGAAACACTAACTATGGCTACACCTTC
TRBV6-5	14	TRBJ1-2	.	.	CASSQETANYGYTF	TGTGCCAGCAGCCAAGAGACAGCGAACTATGGCTACACCTTC
TRBV19	13	TRBJ1-4	.	.	CASSIARDEKLFF	TGTGCCAGTAGTATAGCCAGGGATGAAAAACTGTTTTTT
TRBV7-8	12	TRBJ1-1	.	.	CASSLAGGEAFF	TGTGCCAGCAGCTTAGCGGGGGGGGAAGCTTTCTTT
TRBV5-6	14	TRBJ2-7	.	.	CASSPRLGLYEQYF	TGTGCCAGCAGCCCCCGGCTCGGGTTATACGAGCAGTACTTC
TRBV21-1	13	TRBJ2-7	.	.	CASSVTGIYEQYF	TGTGCCAGCAGCGTGACAGGGATCTACGAGCAGTACTTC
TRBV7-2	15	TRBJ2-3	.	TRBD2	CASRIPGLAGLSQYF	TGTGCCAGCAGGATTCCGGGACTAGCGGGACTGTCGCAGTATTTT
TRBV5-1	15	TRBJ2-2	few	TRBD1	CASSYGQGWGGELFF	TGCGCCAGCAGCTATGGACAGGGTTGGGGCGGGGAGCTGTTTTTT
TRBV7-2	12	TRBJ2-5	once	.	CASSFNRETQYF	TGTGCCAGCAGCTTTAACAGAGAGACCCAGTACTTC
TRBV5-1	15	TRBJ2-3	.	TRBD1	CASSTGDRGADTQYF	TGCGCCAGCAGCACAGGGGACAGGGGGGCAGATACGCAGTATTTT
TRBV3-1/TRBV3-2	12	TRBJ1-2	.	.	CASSHAATGYTF	TGTGCCAGCAGCCACGCAGCGACAGGATACACCTTC
TRBV9	14	TRBJ1-3	.	.	CASSVAEIGNTIYF	TGTGCCAGCAGCGTAGCGGAGATAGGAAACACCATATATTTT